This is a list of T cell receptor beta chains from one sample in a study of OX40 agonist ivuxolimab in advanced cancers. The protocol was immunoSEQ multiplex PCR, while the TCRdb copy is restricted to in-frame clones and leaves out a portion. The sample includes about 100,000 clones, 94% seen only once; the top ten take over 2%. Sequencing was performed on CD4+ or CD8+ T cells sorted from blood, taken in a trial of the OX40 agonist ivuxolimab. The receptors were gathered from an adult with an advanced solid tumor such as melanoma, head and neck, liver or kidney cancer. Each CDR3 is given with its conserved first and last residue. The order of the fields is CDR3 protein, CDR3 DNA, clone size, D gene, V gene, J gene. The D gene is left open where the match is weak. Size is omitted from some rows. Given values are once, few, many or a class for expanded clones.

CDR3aa: CASSSSGGTGETQYF
CDR3nt: TGTGCCAGTAGTTCGAGCGGAGGGACGGGGGAGACCCAGTACTTC
abundance: NA
d_gene: NA
v_gene: TRBV19
j_gene: TRBJ2-5

CDR3aa: CASSLVYNEQFF
CDR3nt: TGTGCCAGCAGCTTGGTTTACAATGAGCAGTTCTTC
abundance: NA
d_gene: NA
v_gene: TRBV5-4
j_gene: TRBJ2-1

CDR3aa: CASSMDRSSYNEQFF
CDR3nt: TGTGCCAGTAGTATGGACCGGAGCTCCTACAATGAGCAGTTCTTC
abundance: NA
d_gene: NA
v_gene: TRBV19
j_gene: TRBJ2-1

CDR3aa: CASSPGQGGAYEQYF
CDR3nt: TGTGCCAGCTCACCCGGACAGGGAGGGGCCTACGAGCAGTACTTC
abundance: NA
d_gene: NA
v_gene: TRBV18
j_gene: TRBJ2-7

CDR3aa: CASSPWGVGTDTQYF
CDR3nt: TGTGCCAGCTCACCATGGGGAGTCGGCACAGATACGCAGTATTTT
abundance: NA
d_gene: NA
v_gene: TRBV18
j_gene: TRBJ2-3

CDR3aa: CASSVVAGGVAEAFF
CDR3nt: TGTGCCAGCAGCGTGGTGGCAGGGGGCGTCGCTGAAGCTTTCTTT
abundance: NA
d_gene: TRBD1
v_gene: TRBV9
j_gene: TRBJ1-1

CDR3aa: CASSLFGREAFF
CDR3nt: TGTGCCAGCAGTTTATTTGGTCGCGAAGCTTTCTTT
abundance: NA
d_gene: NA
v_gene: TRBV27
j_gene: TRBJ1-1

CDR3aa: CASSHAGDPDEQYF
CDR3nt: TGTGCCAGCAGCCATGCAGGGGACCCGGACGAGCAGTACTTC
abundance: NA
d_gene: NA
v_gene: TRBV14
j_gene: TRBJ2-7

CDR3aa: CASSPVGGTDTQYF
CDR3nt: TGTGCCAGCAGCCCGGTGGGGGGAACAGATACGCAGTATTTT
abundance: few
d_gene: NA
v_gene: TRBV7-2
j_gene: TRBJ2-3

CDR3aa: CAGTSGNSPLHF
CDR3nt: TGTGCCGGAACATCGGGTAATTCACCCCTCCACTTT
abundance: NA
d_gene: NA
v_gene: TRBV5-4
j_gene: TRBJ1-6

CDR3aa: CASLSESGQSSWRQYF
CDR3nt: TGTGCCAGCCTTTCAGAATCGGGACAGTCGTCTTGGCGGCAGTACTTC
abundance: NA
d_gene: TRBD1
v_gene: TRBV2
j_gene: TRBJ2-7

CDR3aa: CASGSTGLATDTQYF
CDR3nt: TGTGCCAGCGGCTCCACGGGACTAGCGACAGATACGCAGTATTTT
abundance: once
d_gene: TRBD2
v_gene: TRBV2
j_gene: TRBJ2-3

CDR3aa: CASSSPPGANQPQHF
CDR3nt: TGTGCTAGCAGTTCCCCCCCGGGCGCCAATCAGCCCCAGCATTTT
abundance: NA
d_gene: NA
v_gene: TRBV7-7
j_gene: TRBJ1-5

CDR3aa: CATSRVPPLGDSPLHF
CDR3nt: TGTGCCACCAGCAGAGTTCCACCGCTGGGGGATTCACCCCTCCACTTT
abundance: NA
d_gene: NA
v_gene: TRBV15
j_gene: TRBJ1-6

CDR3aa: CASTPRGSGPSYEQYF
CDR3nt: TGTGCCAGCACCCCTAGAGGTAGCGGGCCCTCCTACGAGCAGTACTTC
abundance: NA
d_gene: TRBD2
v_gene: TRBV28
j_gene: TRBJ2-7

CDR3aa: CASSQDGYEQYF
CDR3nt: TGTGCCAGCAGCCAAGACGGTTACGAGCAGTACTTC
abundance: NA
d_gene: NA
v_gene: TRBV4-2
j_gene: TRBJ2-7

CDR3aa: CAGQGPNYGYTF
CDR3nt: TGTGCCGGTCAGGGCCCCAACTATGGCTACACCTTC
abundance: few
d_gene: NA
v_gene: TRBV2
j_gene: TRBJ1-2

CDR3aa: CASSLIPGGQGRWETQYF
CDR3nt: TGTGCCAGCAGTTTAATTCCCGGCGGGCAGGGGAGATGGGAGACCCAGTACTTC
abundance: NA
d_gene: NA
v_gene: TRBV28
j_gene: TRBJ2-5

CDR3aa: CASSPQGAAYEQYF
CDR3nt: TGTGCCAGCAGTCCACAGGGAGCTGCCTACGAGCAGTACTTC
abundance: NA
d_gene: NA
v_gene: TRBV6-5
j_gene: TRBJ2-7

CDR3aa: CASSEYGTGDSYEQYF
CDR3nt: TGCGCCAGCAGTGAGTACGGGACAGGGGACTCCTACGAGCAGTACTTC
abundance: NA
d_gene: TRBD1
v_gene: TRBV10-1
j_gene: TRBJ2-7

CDR3aa: CASKRGGVDTQYF
CDR3nt: TGTGCCAGTAAACGGGGGGGCGTAGATACGCAGTATTTT
abundance: NA
d_gene: TRBD2
v_gene: TRBV19
j_gene: TRBJ2-3

CDR3aa: CSVEDHEPLTGDDGYTF
CDR3nt: TGCAGCGTTGAAGATCACGAGCCCCTTACAGGGGATGATGGCTACACCTTC
abundance: once
d_gene: TRBD1
v_gene: TRBV29-1
j_gene: TRBJ1-2

CDR3aa: CASSLEAGLGNTIYF
CDR3nt: TGTGCCAGCAGCTTAGAAGCGGGCCTGGGAAACACCATATATTTT
abundance: NA
d_gene: NA
v_gene: TRBV11-2
j_gene: TRBJ1-3

CDR3aa: CARVTTGRRYGYTF
CDR3nt: TGTGCCAGGGTTACGACAGGGCGCCGCTATGGCTACACCTTC
abundance: NA
d_gene: TRBD1
v_gene: TRBV27
j_gene: TRBJ1-2

CDR3aa: CASSIVLDGTGELFF
CDR3nt: TGTGCCAGTAGTATAGTCCTAGACGGTACCGGGGAGCTGTTTTTT
abundance: NA
d_gene: NA
v_gene: TRBV19
j_gene: TRBJ2-2

CDR3aa: CASSTRQSSPLHF
CDR3nt: TGTGCCAGTAGTACCCGACAGAGCTCACCCCTCCACTTT
abundance: NA
d_gene: NA
v_gene: TRBV27
j_gene: TRBJ1-6

CDR3aa: CSAPGGLGTF
CDR3nt: TGCAGTGCTCCGGGGGGACTCGGCACCTTC
abundance: NA
d_gene: NA
v_gene: TRBV20-1
j_gene: TRBJ1-2

CDR3aa: CASRGRGQGYTF
CDR3nt: TGTGCCAGCAGGGGGAGGGGGCAAGGCTACACCTTC
abundance: NA
d_gene: TRBD1
v_gene: TRBV2
j_gene: TRBJ1-2

CDR3aa: CASSWGKWGESDTQYF
CDR3nt: TGCGCCAGCAGCTGGGGAAAATGGGGCGAGTCGGATACGCAGTATTTT
abundance: NA
d_gene: NA
v_gene: TRBV5-1
j_gene: TRBJ2-3

CDR3aa: CASSDYRDRYGYTF
CDR3nt: TGTGCCAGCAGCGACTACCGGGACAGGTATGGCTACACCTTC
abundance: NA
d_gene: TRBD1
v_gene: TRBV5-6
j_gene: TRBJ1-2

CDR3aa: CASSQKGQAGEQYF
CDR3nt: TGCGCCAGCAGTCAGAAGGGACAGGCGGGCGAGCAGTACTTC
abundance: NA
d_gene: TRBD1
v_gene: TRBV10-1
j_gene: TRBJ2-7

CDR3aa: CASSLGTPGEQYF
CDR3nt: TGTGCCAGCAGCCTAGGGACCCCGGGTGAGCAGTACTTC
abundance: NA
d_gene: NA
v_gene: TRBV11-2
j_gene: TRBJ2-7

CDR3aa: CASSLGPGQGAYEQYF
CDR3nt: TGTGCCAGCAGCTTAGGACCGGGACAGGGGGCCTACGAGCAGTACTTC
abundance: once
d_gene: TRBD1
v_gene: TRBV11-3
j_gene: TRBJ2-7

CDR3aa: CASSPDRGSYEQYF
CDR3nt: TGCGCCAGCAGTCCAGACAGGGGGTCCTACGAGCAGTACTTC
abundance: NA
d_gene: TRBD1
v_gene: TRBV5-1
j_gene: TRBJ2-7

CDR3aa: CASSEIGRKNSPLHF
CDR3nt: TGTGCCAGTAGCGAGATAGGGCGGAAGAATTCACCCCTCCACTTT
abundance: NA
d_gene: NA
v_gene: TRBV19
j_gene: TRBJ1-6

CDR3aa: CASSKERGAGGYTF
CDR3nt: TGTGCCAGCAGCAAAGAAAGGGGCGCGGGCGGCTACACCTTC
abundance: NA
d_gene: NA
v_gene: TRBV21-1
j_gene: TRBJ1-2

CDR3aa: CASSFISGTEAFF
CDR3nt: TGTGCCAGCAGTTTCATTTCTGGGACCGAAGCTTTCTTT
abundance: once
d_gene: NA
v_gene: TRBV6-5
j_gene: TRBJ1-1

CDR3aa: CASSLGQGAYNEQFF
CDR3nt: TGCGCCAGCAGCCTCGGACAGGGGGCCTACAATGAGCAGTTCTTC
abundance: NA
d_gene: TRBD1
v_gene: TRBV4-1
j_gene: TRBJ2-1

CDR3aa: CASSLWFRGDQPQHF
CDR3nt: TGTGCCAGCAGTTTATGGTTCAGGGGGGATCAGCCCCAGCATTTT
abundance: NA
d_gene: TRBD1
v_gene: TRBV27
j_gene: TRBJ1-5

CDR3aa: CASSQDLSGPYEQYF
CDR3nt: TGTGCCAGCAGCCAGGACCTCAGCGGGCCCTACGAGCAGTACTTC
abundance: NA
d_gene: NA
v_gene: TRBV5-6
j_gene: TRBJ2-7

CDR3aa: CASVDGLAVDEQYF
CDR3nt: TGTGCCAGCGTGGACGGACTAGCGGTCGACGAGCAGTACTTC
abundance: NA
d_gene: TRBD2
v_gene: TRBV6-1
j_gene: TRBJ2-7

CDR3aa: CAIRDGTGGSSPLHF
CDR3nt: TGTGCCATCAGGGACGGGACAGGGGGCAGTTCACCCCTCCACTTT
abundance: NA
d_gene: TRBD1
v_gene: TRBV10-3
j_gene: TRBJ1-6

CDR3aa: CASSVDPVGGPTDTQYF
CDR3nt: TGTGCCAGCAGCGTTGACCCCGTCGGGGGTCCCACAGATACGCAGTATTTT
abundance: NA
d_gene: NA
v_gene: TRBV9
j_gene: TRBJ2-3

CDR3aa: CASSLGGPSRKETQYF
CDR3nt: TGTGCCAGCAGCCTTGGAGGTCCTAGCAGAAAAGAGACCCAGTACTTC
abundance: NA
d_gene: NA
v_gene: TRBV5-5
j_gene: TRBJ2-5

CDR3aa: CASSIPAGNETQYF
CDR3nt: TGTGCCAGTAGTATCCCGGCAGGGAACGAGACCCAGTACTTC
abundance: NA
d_gene: NA
v_gene: TRBV19
j_gene: TRBJ2-5

CDR3aa: CASSPATSGVYNEQFF
CDR3nt: TGTGCCAGCAGCCCAGCAACTAGCGGGGTTTACAATGAGCAGTTCTTC
abundance: NA
d_gene: TRBD2
v_gene: TRBV5-6
j_gene: TRBJ2-1

CDR3aa: CASSETSGFTDTQYF
CDR3nt: TGCGCCAGCAGTGAGACTAGCGGATTCACAGATACGCAGTATTTT
abundance: once
d_gene: TRBD2
v_gene: TRBV10-1
j_gene: TRBJ2-3

CDR3aa: CASSLGTSGKETQYF
CDR3nt: TGTGCCAGCAGCTTAGGAACTAGCGGGAAAGAGACCCAGTACTTC
abundance: NA
d_gene: TRBD2
v_gene: TRBV11-2
j_gene: TRBJ2-5

CDR3aa: CSVDHYGYTF
CDR3nt: TGCAGCGTTGACCACTATGGCTACACCTTC
abundance: NA
d_gene: NA
v_gene: TRBV29-1
j_gene: TRBJ1-2

CDR3aa: CASSTGTTYNEQFF
CDR3nt: TGTGCCAGCAGCACCGGGACTACCTACAATGAGCAGTTCTTC
abundance: NA
d_gene: TRBD2
v_gene: TRBV9
j_gene: TRBJ2-1

CDR3aa: CAWSTGTASYNEQFF
CDR3nt: TGTGCCTGGTCCACCGGGACAGCCTCCTACAATGAGCAGTTCTTC
abundance: NA
d_gene: TRBD1
v_gene: TRBV30
j_gene: TRBJ2-1

CDR3aa: CASSSRQGITEAFF
CDR3nt: TGTGCCAGCAGCTCCCGACAGGGGATCACTGAAGCTTTCTTT
abundance: NA
d_gene: TRBD1
v_gene: TRBV7-8
j_gene: TRBJ1-1

CDR3aa: CASSYSRQGANTEAFF
CDR3nt: TGTGCCAGCAGTTACTCAAGACAGGGGGCGAACACTGAAGCTTTCTTT
abundance: NA
d_gene: TRBD1
v_gene: TRBV6-5
j_gene: TRBJ1-1

CDR3aa: CASSVGGGYNEQFF
CDR3nt: TGTGCCAGCAGCGTTGGCGGGGGCTACAATGAGCAGTTCTTC
abundance: NA
d_gene: TRBD2
v_gene: TRBV9
j_gene: TRBJ2-1

CDR3aa: CASSQDRAHGYTF
CDR3nt: TGTGCCAGCAGCCAGGACAGGGCCCATGGCTACACCTTC
abundance: NA
d_gene: TRBD1
v_gene: TRBV7-9
j_gene: TRBJ1-2

CDR3aa: CASSPTSGDYEQYF
CDR3nt: TGCGCCAGCAGCCCAACTAGCGGAGACTACGAGCAGTACTTC
abundance: NA
d_gene: TRBD2
v_gene: TRBV4-3
j_gene: TRBJ2-7

CDR3aa: CASSLGGGRGPSGETQYF
CDR3nt: TGTGCCAGCAGTTTAGGGGGGGGGCGAGGACCGTCGGGGGAGACCCAGTACTTC
abundance: NA
d_gene: NA
v_gene: TRBV27
j_gene: TRBJ2-5

CDR3aa: CASSEEIGEGSYEQYF
CDR3nt: TGTGCCAGCAGTGAAGAAATCGGGGAGGGATCCTACGAGCAGTACTTC
abundance: NA
d_gene: TRBD2
v_gene: TRBV6-1
j_gene: TRBJ2-7

CDR3aa: CASSEGREGQPQHF
CDR3nt: TGTGCCAGCAGTGAGGGCAGGGAAGGTCAGCCCCAGCATTTT
abundance: NA
d_gene: NA
v_gene: TRBV6-1
j_gene: TRBJ1-5